This TCR beta chain is drawn from a study of cytotoxic CD8 clonotypes in ibrutinib-treated CLL. Across the whole study: The patients, over ten relapsed/refractory and more than 14 treatment-naive, included about 18 who were IGHV unmutated. Treatment had run for a median around eleven months, range 6 to 36, when response samples were taken. Notes on the study in general: At the start, clonality exceeded age-matched healthy donors and followed circulating CD8+ T-cell counts. Clonality, elevated at ibrutinib response, dropped back toward baseline at progression.

The assay was immunoSEQ multiplex PCR, and TCRdb's table has in-frame clones only and misses some. This repertoire shows approximately 190,000 clones, roughly 73% found once; its top ten account for over 10%. Comments on this clone: As yet, its antigen is unknown.

There are 13 residues in the CDR3. V was trimmed by 0 bases and J by 6 bases, leaving 6 bases between them. Per germline, CDR1 SGHNT and CDR2 YENEEA. The genes are TRBV11-3 and TRBJ2-1; D uncertain. This clonotype originated in a human donor with chronic lymphocytic leukemia. The sample in question was PBMCs, obtained after 12 months of ibrutinib treatment. The CDR3 bases are TGTGCCAGCAGCTTAGACACCCTCAATGAGCAGTTCTTC. Translation gives CASSLDTLNEQFF.